This T cell receptor beta chain is drawn from a study of shared T cell receptors in the human thymus. The protocol was immunoSEQ multiplex PCR, while the TCRdb copy is restricted to in-frame clones and leaves out a portion. The table has tens of thousands of clones, roughly 96% seen once. Material for sequencing was thymocytes. This TCR derives from a human donor.

CDR3 amino acids: CASSHRSFTHGTANTGELFF. The DNA for the CDR3 is TGTGCCAGCTCTCACCGCTCATTTACTCACGGGACAGCTAACACCGGGGAGCTGTTTTTT. The rearrangement joins TRBV18 to TRBJ2-2; 7 bases align to TRBD1. CDR3 size: 20 residues. Looked up from germline, CDR1 is KGHSH and CDR2 is LQKENI. V gave up 6 bases and J gave up 2 bases; unmatched junction bases: 21.